This TCR beta chain was retrieved from a study of blood T cell repertoires in COVID-19. Study in general: Sites in the United States, Italy and Spain provided acute and convalescent COVID-19 samples.

In the authors' methods: Quantification of nucleated cells was approximated via reference gene primer amplification. Here immunoSEQ multiplex PCR was the method, and the copy in TCRdb shows in-frame clones only, minus some. The V and J calls and clone size were taken over from that table, and D and trimming were inferred from the DNA. The data show around 280,000 clones, around 86% seen once. This clonotype was sampled from a man in his 70s with acute or convalescent COVID-19. Sequenced material: peripheral blood.

The CDR3 bases are TGTGCCACCAGCAGAGATCAGGGTCTGGTTGGAAACACCATATATTTT. Protein: CATSRDQGLVGNTIYF. This chain links TRBV15 with TRBJ1-3; maybe TRBD1 (5 bases). The CDR3 runs to 16 residues. Germline values: CDR1 LNHNV, CDR2 YYDKDF (reference sequence). V was clipped by 0 bases and J by 3 bases, with 12 bases between them.